The 8 T cell receptor beta chains in this list originate from one sample, sequenced in a study of OX40 agonist ivuxolimab in advanced cancers. Only in-frame clones appear in the TCRdb table, and some are missing; sequencing was by immunoSEQ multiplex PCR. Of about 40,000 clones listed, around 89% are singletons. The input for sequencing was CD4+ or CD8+ T cells sorted from blood, taken in a trial of the OX40 agonist ivuxolimab. The receptors here all came from an adult with an advanced solid tumor such as melanoma, head and neck, liver or kidney cancer.

The chain links TRBV27 to TRBJ2-1; no definite D call. Germline V gene lookup returns CDR1 MNHEY and CDR2 SMNVEV (reference sequence). Trimming shortened V by 3 bases and J by 2 bases, and 5 bases separated the two germline ends. The CDR3 is 13 residues long. DNA for the CDR3: TGTGCCAGCAGTTTTCGAGCCTACAATGAGCAGTTCTTC. Translated: CASSFRAYNEQFF.

This clone was seen a single time. The V gene is TRBV28, the J gene TRBJ1-5; no reliable D call. Germline V CDR1 and CDR2: MDHEN, SYDVKM. The length of the CDR3 is 14 residues. The V and J ends lost 2 bases and 0 bases respectively, with 5 bases between them. CDR3: CASSLQNSNQPQHF. For the CDR3, the DNA is TGTGCCAGCAGTTTACAGAATAGCAATCAGCCCCAGCATTTT.

The chain's CDR3 is CASSLDRGFEKLFF. The CDR3 DNA reads as TGTGCCAGCAGCTTAGACAGGGGTTTTGAAAAACTGTTTTTT. The V and J genes are TRBV7-9 and TRBJ1-4; 7 bases map to TRBD1. The CDR3 runs 14 residues. CDR1 is SEHNR and CDR2 is FQNEAQ in the germline V gene (reference sequence). V lost 1 base, J lost 7 bases, and 3 bases stayed unmatched.

J is TRBJ1-1 and V is TRBV28; 7 nucleotides align to TRBD1. Germline CDR1 and CDR2: MDHEN and SYDVKM. The V segment lost 6 bases and the J segment 2 bases; nucleotides outside the gene matches: 12. The CDR3 runs 16 residues. CDR3 protein: CASRSAQGGSNTEAFF. CDR3 nucleotides: TGTGCCAGCAGATCTGCCCAGGGGGGGTCTAACACTGAAGCTTTCTTT.

The gene calls are TRBV7-8 and TRBJ1-3; D is perhaps TRBD1 (6 bases). Germline-derived CDR1 and CDR2 are SGHVS and FQNEAQ. The CDR3 has 16 amino acids. V was trimmed by 2 bases and J by 2 bases, leaving 13 bases between them. CDR3 sequence (DNA): TGTGCCAGCAGCTTAATCAGACAGGCCGCTGGAAACACCATATATTTT. Residues: CASSLIRQAAGNTIYF.

V and J are TRBV27 and TRBJ2-7, with TRBD2 matching over 9 bases. Germline V lookup: CDR1 MNHEY, CDR2 SMNVEV (reference sequence). With V trimmed by 3 bases and J by 0 bases, 3 bases remained unmatched. The CDR3 consists of 15 residues. As DNA, the CDR3 is TGTGCCAGCAGTTTGGCAGCGGGAGGCTCCTACGAGCAGTACTTC. Amino acids: CASSLAAGGSYEQYF.

This clone was seen only once. This chain connects TRBV7-9 to TRBJ1-5; the match to TRBD1 covers 9 bases. The V gene's germline CDR1 is SEHNR and CDR2 FQNEAQ (reference sequence). Trimming took 6 bases from V and 6 from J; bases not matched to a gene: 9. The length of the CDR3 is 15 residues. The CDR3 region has the DNA TGTGCCAGCAGTTCCCTGGGACAGGGTGGTCAGCCCCAGCATTTT. It translates to CASSSLGQGGQPQHF.

The V gene is TRBV7-9, the J gene TRBJ2-1, with TRBD2 identical over 7 bases. The CDR3 is 16 residues long. J lost 8 bases, V lost 10 bases, and 20 bases had no gene match. Germline lookup yields CDR1 SEHNR and CDR2 FQNEAQ (reference sequence). CDR3: CATEISRDYLFDEQFF. The DNA of the CDR3 is TGTGCCACCGAAATATCCCGGGACTATCTCTTCGATGAGCAGTTCTTC.